The 18 T cell receptor beta chains listed next were all sequenced from one sample in a study of T cells after yellow fever vaccination. One entry per CDR3 protein results from TCRdb running MiXCR on the 5' RACE reads. Of under 600,000 distinct CDR3 sequences listed, just over 20% are singletons. The sequences come from PBMCs, collected 20 to 25 days after the first yellow fever vaccination. These receptor sequences come from a man between 18 and 35 years old who received the YFV17D yellow fever vaccine.

The chain employs TRBV5-1 and TRBJ2-1, with D unclear. Trimming removed 5 bases at V and 5 bases at J, with 17 bases between. Germline CDR1 is SGHRS and CDR2 is YFSETQ. The length of the CDR3 is 15 residues. CDR3 in DNA: TGCGCCAGCAGACCTCCAGCCCTGGAACACAATGAGCAGTTCTTC. Its translation: CASRPPALEHNEQFF. Variable domain in full (rest from reference TRBV5-1 and TRBJ2-1): KAGVTQTPRYLIKTRGQQVTLSCSPISGHRSVSWYQQTPGQGLQFLFEYFSETQRNKGNFPGRFSGRQFSNSRSEMNVSTLELGDSALYLCASRPPALEHNEQFFGPGTRLTVL.

The sample holds a few counts of this clonotype. V gene TRBV6-5 combines with J gene TRBJ1-2, with a weak D call TRBD1 (5 bases). Trimming took off 0 bases at V and 2 bases at J, with 7 bases between the two ends. The CDR3 loop spans 14 amino acids. Germline CDR1 MNHEY, CDR2 SVGAGI. Here the CDR3 reads CASSYSRQNYGYTF. The CDR3 DNA is TGTGCCAGCAGTTACTCGAGACAGAACTATGGCTACACCTTC.

This clonotype has a handful of counts. This sequence joins TRBV12-3 or TRBV12-4 and TRBJ2-2, with TRBD1 matching 7 bases. Trimming removed 3 bases from V and 2 bases from J; junction bases left unmatched: 3. The CDR3 covers 15 residues. CDR3: CASSFGTDNTGELFF. CDR3 nucleotides: TGTGCCAGCAGTTTTGGGACAGACAACACCGGGGAGCTGTTTTTT.

The chain links TRBV27 to TRBJ2-2, with D possibly matching TRBD1 (5 bases). V shed 5 bases and J shed 7 bases, with 17 bases lying between them. The CDR3 length is 15 residues. CDR1 MNHEY and CDR2 SMNVEV come from the germline V gene (reference sequence). The CDR3 here is CASSTKQDPSGELFF. The CDR3 DNA reads as TGTGCCAGCAGTACAAAACAGGACCCAAGCGGGGAGCTGTTTTTT.

This clonotype has more than one count but fewer than ten. CDR3 residues: CSVAGQAGRQPQHF. DNA of the CDR3: TGCAGTGTTGCGGGACAGGCGGGTCGTCAGCCCCAGCATTTT. V and J are TRBV20-1 and TRBJ1-5; 8 positions match TRBD1. CDR1 DFQATT and CDR2 SNEGSKA come from the germline V gene (reference sequence). The CDR3 is 14 amino acids. The J segment lost 6 bases and the V segment lost 7 bases, leaving 11 bases of the junction unmatched.

CDR3 sequence (DNA): TGCGCCAGCAGCCTCCTGGGGGTGCAAGAGACCCAGTACTTC. Its protein is CASSLLGVQETQYF. This sequence joins TRBV4-1 and TRBJ2-5, with D perhaps TRBD1 or TRBD2 (5 bases each). The CDR3 spans 14 residues. V gave up 4 bases and J gave up 2 bases, with 11 bases separating them. Germline V lookup: CDR1 MGHRA, CDR2 YSYEKL.

J is TRBJ2-1 and V is TRBV6-5; D assignment may be TRBD1 or TRBD2 (7 bases each). With 2 bases removed from V and 5 bases from J, the gap between germline ends came to 10 bases. This CDR3 is 14 amino acids long. The germline CDR1 and CDR2 sequences are MNHEY and SVGAGI. CDR3 sequence (DNA): TGTGCCAGCAGTTACCCAGGGGGGGACAATGAGCAGTTCTTC. Encoded protein: CASSYPGGDNEQFF.

The chain links TRBV6-1 to TRBJ1-5; no reliable D call. Trimming pared 3 bases from V and 2 bases from J, leaving 11 bases between. Germline V gene data show CDR1 as MNHNS and CDR2 as SASEGT. The CDR3 is 15 residues long. CDR3 sequence: CASSERVVGNQPQHF. The CDR3 DNA follows: TGTGCCAGCAGTGAGCGGGTAGTTGGCAATCAGCCCCAGCATTTT.

This clonotype was observed a handful of times. The chain carries TRBV12-3 or TRBV12-4 and TRBJ1-1; D remains ambiguous. V lost 6 bases to trimming and J lost 1 base, with 12 bases between them. CDR3 length: 14 amino acids. The CDR3 is CASRRGIKNTEAFF. In DNA, the CDR3 is TGTGCCAGCAGGCGAGGGATAAAGAACACTGAAGCTTTCTTT.

This clonotype showed up just a few times. V usage is TRBV7-2 and J usage is TRBJ2-3; the D gene is possibly TRBD1 (6 bases). This CDR3 comprises 15 residues. Per germline, CDR1 SGHTA and CDR2 FQGNSA. V shed 6 bases and J shed 2 bases, with 15 bases lying between them. The CDR3 DNA follows: TGTGCCAGCAGTTACGGGACAACTTACACAGATACGCAGTATTTT. This sequence encodes CASSYGTTYTDTQYF.

This clonotype was counted ten times or more. The rearrangement joins TRBV12-3 or TRBV12-4 to TRBJ1-2; weak D call: TRBD1 (5 bases). V was shortened by 6 bases and J by 1 base, with 15 bases between the two germline ends. CDR3 length: 15 amino acids. The CDR3 reads CASRGTPDGNYGYTF. CDR3 DNA sequence: TGTGCCAGCAGAGGGACCCCTGATGGTAACTATGGCTACACCTTC.

This clonotype has only one observation. The chain combines TRBV27 with TRBJ2-3; tentative D call: TRBD2 (6 bases). CDR3 size: 14 residues. The germline gives CDR1 MNHEY, CDR2 SMNVEV (reference sequence). V lost 4 bases and J lost 2, with 10 bases in between. The DNA of the CDR3 is TGTGCCAGCAGTTCACTAGCACTCACAGATACGCAGTATTTT. Amino acids: CASSSLALTDTQYF.

A remark on this clonotype: An end of the junction does not agree with germline; a read error may underlie this. This chain joins TRBV7-2 and TRBJ2-7, with 9 positions matching TRBD1. Germline assignment: CDR1 SGHTA and CDR2 FQGNSA. The CDR3 runs to 16 residues. CDR3 nucleotide sequence: TGTGCCAGCAGCTTAGCGAGGGGACAGGGCTCCTACAAGCAGTACTTC. It yields the protein CASSLARGQGSYKQYF.

Many counts were recorded for this clonotype. This rearrangement joins TRBV5-1 to TRBJ2-1; D is tentatively TRBD1 or TRBD2 (6 bases each). The CDR3 length is 15 residues. V shed 4 bases and J shed 0 bases, with 11 bases lying between them. Germline loops: CDR1 SGHRS, CDR2 YFSETQ. The CDR3 DNA is TGCGCCAGCAGCAGGGGGGCGAGCTCCTACAATGAGCAGTTCTTC. Amino acid sequence: CASSRGASSYNEQFF.

The chain recombines TRBV20-1 with TRBJ1-5; D uncertain. This CDR3 region has 16 residues. Trimming took 6 bases from V and 1 from J, leaving 19 bases between them. Germline CDR1 reads DFQATT; CDR2 reads SNEGSKA (reference sequence). The CDR3 coding sequence is TGCAGTGCCACGAGTATAAAGCCGAGGAGCAATCAGCCCCAGCATTTT. Translating it yields CSATSIKPRSNQPQHF.

Many counts were recorded for this clonotype. The genes are TRBV12-3 or TRBV12-4 and TRBJ2-5; D may correspond to TRBD1 or TRBD2 (5 bases each). V was shortened by 7 bases and J by 4 bases, with 16 bases between the two germline ends. This CDR3 contains 14 residues. The CDR3 region has the DNA TGTGCCAGCAAGTTTAGCACGGGACGAGAGACCCAGTACTTC. This sequence encodes CASKFSTGRETQYF.

This clonotype showed up just a few times. The chain has TRBV5-1 and TRBJ1-2, with D possibly matching TRBD1 (5 bases). Germline values: CDR1 SGHRS, CDR2 YFSETQ. Trimming cost V 4 bases and J 8 bases, with 15 bases left between them. The CDR3 length is 13 residues. CDR3 protein: CASSQGQVNGYTF. CDR3 nucleotide sequence: TGCGCCAGCAGCCAAGGACAAGTTAACGGCTACACCTTC.

This clonotype has at least ten counts. J is TRBJ2-3 and V is TRBV4-2; D uncertain. The V gene's germline CDR1 is LGHNA and CDR2 YNFKEQ. Trimming removed 1 base from V and 6 bases from J, with 14 bases in between. The CDR3 extends over 15 amino acids. The CDR3 here is CASSQGTSVPDTQYF. CDR3 coding DNA: TGTGCCAGCAGCCAAGGGACGTCTGTCCCGGATACGCAGTATTTT.